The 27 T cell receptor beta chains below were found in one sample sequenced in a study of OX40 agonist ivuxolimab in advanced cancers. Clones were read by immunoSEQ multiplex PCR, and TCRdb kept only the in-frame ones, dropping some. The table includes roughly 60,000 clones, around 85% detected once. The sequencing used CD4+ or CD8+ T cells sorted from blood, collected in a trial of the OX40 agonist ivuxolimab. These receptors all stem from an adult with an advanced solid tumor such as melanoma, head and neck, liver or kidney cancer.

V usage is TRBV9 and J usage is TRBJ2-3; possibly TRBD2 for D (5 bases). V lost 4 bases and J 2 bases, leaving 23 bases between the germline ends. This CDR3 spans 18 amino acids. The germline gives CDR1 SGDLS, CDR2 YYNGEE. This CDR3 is CASSSLPREKSNTDTQYF. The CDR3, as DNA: TGTGCCAGCAGCTCCTTGCCCCGGGAAAAATCGAACACAGATACGCAGTATTTT. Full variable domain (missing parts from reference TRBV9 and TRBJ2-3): DSGVTQTPKHLITATGQRVTLRCSPRSGDLSVYWYQQSLDQGLQFLIQYYNGEERAKGNILERFSAQQFPDLHSELNLSSLELGDSALYFCASSSLPREKSNTDTQYFGPGTRLTVL.

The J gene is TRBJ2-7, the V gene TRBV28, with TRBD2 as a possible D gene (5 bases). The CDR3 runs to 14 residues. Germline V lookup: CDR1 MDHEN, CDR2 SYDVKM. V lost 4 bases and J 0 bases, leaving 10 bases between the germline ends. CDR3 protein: CASSSAGRSYEQYF. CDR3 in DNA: TGTGCCAGCAGTTCGGCGGGTCGCTCCTACGAGCAGTACTTC.

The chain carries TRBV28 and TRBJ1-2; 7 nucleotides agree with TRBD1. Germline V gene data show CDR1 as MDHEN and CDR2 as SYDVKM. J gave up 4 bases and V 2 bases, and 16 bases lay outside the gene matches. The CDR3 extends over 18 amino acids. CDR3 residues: CASSLPLGTESLGYGYTF. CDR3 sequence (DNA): TGTGCCAGCAGTTTACCTTTGGGGACAGAGAGTCTAGGCTATGGCTACACCTTC.

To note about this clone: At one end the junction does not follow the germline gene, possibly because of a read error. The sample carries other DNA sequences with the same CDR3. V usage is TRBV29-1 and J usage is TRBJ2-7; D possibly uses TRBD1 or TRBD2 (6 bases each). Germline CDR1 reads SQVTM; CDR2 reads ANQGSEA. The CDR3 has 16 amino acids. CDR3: CSVEDRGQGPTYEQYF. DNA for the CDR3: TGCAGCGTCGAAGATCGGGGGCAGGGCCCCACCTACGAGCAGTACTTC.

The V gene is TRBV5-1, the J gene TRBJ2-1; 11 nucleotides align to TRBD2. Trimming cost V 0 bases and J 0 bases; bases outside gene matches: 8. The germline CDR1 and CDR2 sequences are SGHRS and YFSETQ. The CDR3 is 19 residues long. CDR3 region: CASSLVASGRQSSYNEQFF. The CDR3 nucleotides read TGCGCCAGCAGCTTGGTAGCTAGCGGGAGGCAAAGCTCCTACAATGAGCAGTTCTTC. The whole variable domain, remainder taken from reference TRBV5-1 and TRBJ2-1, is KAGVTQTPRYLIKTRGQQVTLSCSPISGHRSVSWYQQTPGQGLQFLFEYFSETQRNKGNFPGRFSGRQFSNSRSEMNVSTLELGDSALYLCASSLVASGRQSSYNEQFFGPGTRLTVL.

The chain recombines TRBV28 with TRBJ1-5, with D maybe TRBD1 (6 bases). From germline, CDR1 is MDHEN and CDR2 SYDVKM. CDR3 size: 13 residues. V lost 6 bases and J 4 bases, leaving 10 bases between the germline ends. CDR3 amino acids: CASSRQVNQPQHF. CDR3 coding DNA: TGTGCCAGCAGCCGACAGGTTAATCAGCCCCAGCATTTT.

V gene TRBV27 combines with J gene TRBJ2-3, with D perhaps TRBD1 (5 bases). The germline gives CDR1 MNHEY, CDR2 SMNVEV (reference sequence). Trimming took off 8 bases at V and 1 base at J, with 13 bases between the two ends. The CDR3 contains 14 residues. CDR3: CASRRGKGTDTQYF. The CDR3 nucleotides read TGTGCCAGCCGAAGGGGTAAGGGCACAGATACGCAGTATTTT.

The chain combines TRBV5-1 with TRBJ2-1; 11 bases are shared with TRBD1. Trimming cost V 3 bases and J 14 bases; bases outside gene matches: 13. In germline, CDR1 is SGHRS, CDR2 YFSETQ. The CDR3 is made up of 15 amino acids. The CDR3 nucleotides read TGCGCCAGCAGCTCCGACGGACAGGGGGCGGAAGGGGAGTTCTTC. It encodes CASSSDGQGAEGEFF.

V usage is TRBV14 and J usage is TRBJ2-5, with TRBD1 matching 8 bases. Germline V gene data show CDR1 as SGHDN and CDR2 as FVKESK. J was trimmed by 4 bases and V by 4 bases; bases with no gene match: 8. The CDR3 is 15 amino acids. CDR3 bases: TGTGCCAGCAGCCCGAGACAGGGGATCGGAGAGACCCAGTACTTC. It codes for CASSPRQGIGETQYF.

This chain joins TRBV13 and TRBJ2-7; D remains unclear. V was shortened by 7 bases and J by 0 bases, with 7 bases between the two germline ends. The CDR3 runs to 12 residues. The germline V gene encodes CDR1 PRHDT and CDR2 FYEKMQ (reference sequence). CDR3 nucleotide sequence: TGTGCCAGCAATTCAGGCTCCTACGAGCAGTACTTC. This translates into CASNSGSYEQYF.

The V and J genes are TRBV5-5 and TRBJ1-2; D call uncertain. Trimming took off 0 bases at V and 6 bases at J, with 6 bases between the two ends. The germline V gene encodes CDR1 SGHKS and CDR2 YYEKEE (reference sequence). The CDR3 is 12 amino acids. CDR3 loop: CASSLEGDGYTF. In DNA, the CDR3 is TGTGCCAGCAGCTTGGAGGGAGATGGCTACACCTTC.

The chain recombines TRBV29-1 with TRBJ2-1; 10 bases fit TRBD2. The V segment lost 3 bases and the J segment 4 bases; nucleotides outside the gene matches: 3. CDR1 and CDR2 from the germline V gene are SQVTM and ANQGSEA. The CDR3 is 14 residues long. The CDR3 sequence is CSVDTSGAYNEQFF. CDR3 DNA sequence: TGCAGCGTTGACACTAGCGGGGCTTACAATGAGCAGTTCTTC.

The CDR3 loop reads CASSYSPGGRETQYF. The CDR3 DNA sequence: TGTGCCAGCAGTTACTCCCCAGGGGGTCGGGAGACCCAGTACTTC. The gene calls are TRBV6-5 and TRBJ2-5, with TRBD1 matching over 7 bases. V trimming: 0 bases; J trimming: 5 bases; junction bases outside the gene matches: 6. Germline assignment: CDR1 MNHEY and CDR2 SVGAGI. This CDR3 region has 15 residues.

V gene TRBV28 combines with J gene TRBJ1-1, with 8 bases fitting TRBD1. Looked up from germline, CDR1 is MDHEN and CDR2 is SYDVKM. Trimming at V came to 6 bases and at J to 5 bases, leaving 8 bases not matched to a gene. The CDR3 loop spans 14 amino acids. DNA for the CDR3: TGTGCCAGCAGGGGGACAGGAATGGGAACTGAAGCTTTCTTT. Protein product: CASRGTGMGTEAFF.

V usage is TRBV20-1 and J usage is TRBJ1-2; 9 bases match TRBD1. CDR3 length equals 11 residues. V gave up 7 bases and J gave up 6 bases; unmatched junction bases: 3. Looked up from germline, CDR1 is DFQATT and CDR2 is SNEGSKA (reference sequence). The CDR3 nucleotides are TGCAGTGTAGGGACAGGGAATGGCTACACCTTC. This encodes CSVGTGNGYTF.

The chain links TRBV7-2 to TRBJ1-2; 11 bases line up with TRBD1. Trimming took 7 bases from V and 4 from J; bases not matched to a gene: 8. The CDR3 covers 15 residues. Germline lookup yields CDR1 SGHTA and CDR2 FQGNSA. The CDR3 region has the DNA TGTGCCAGCACCATTAGGACAGGGGGCGTCTATGGCTACACCTTC. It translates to CASTIRTGGVYGYTF. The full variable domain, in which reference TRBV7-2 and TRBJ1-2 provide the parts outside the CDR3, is GAGVSQSPSNKVTEKGKDVELRCDPISGHTALYWYRQSLGQGLEFLIYFQGNSAPDKSGLPSDRFSAERTGGSVSTLTIQRTQQEDSAVYLCASTIRTGGVYGYTFGSGTRLTVV.

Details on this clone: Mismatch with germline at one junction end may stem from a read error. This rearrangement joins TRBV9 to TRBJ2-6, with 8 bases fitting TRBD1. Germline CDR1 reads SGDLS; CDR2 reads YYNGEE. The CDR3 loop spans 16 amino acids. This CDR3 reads CASSPHRGAGAIVLTF. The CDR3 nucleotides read TGTGCCAGCAGCCCCCACAGGGGGGCTGGGGCCATCGTCCTGACTTTC.

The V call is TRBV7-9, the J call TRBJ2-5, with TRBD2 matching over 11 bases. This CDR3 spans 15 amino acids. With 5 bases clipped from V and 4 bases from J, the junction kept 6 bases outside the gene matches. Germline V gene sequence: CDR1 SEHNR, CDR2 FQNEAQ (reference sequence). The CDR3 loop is CASSPSLAGAETQYF. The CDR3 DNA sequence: TGTGCCAGCAGCCCCTCACTAGCGGGAGCAGAGACCCAGTACTTC.

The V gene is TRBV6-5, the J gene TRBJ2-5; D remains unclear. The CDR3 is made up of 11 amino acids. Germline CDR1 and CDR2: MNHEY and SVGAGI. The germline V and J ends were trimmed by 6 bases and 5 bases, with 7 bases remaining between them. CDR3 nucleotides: TGTGCCAGCAGCCTGGATGAGACCCAGTACTTC. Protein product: CASSLDETQYF.

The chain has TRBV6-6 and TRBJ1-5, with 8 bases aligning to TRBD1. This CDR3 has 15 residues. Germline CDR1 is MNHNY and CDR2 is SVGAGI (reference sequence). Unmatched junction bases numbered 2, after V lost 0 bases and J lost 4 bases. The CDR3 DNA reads TGTGCCAGCAGTTACTCGCAGGGGGCAAATCAGCCCCAGCATTTT. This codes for CASSYSQGANQPQHF.

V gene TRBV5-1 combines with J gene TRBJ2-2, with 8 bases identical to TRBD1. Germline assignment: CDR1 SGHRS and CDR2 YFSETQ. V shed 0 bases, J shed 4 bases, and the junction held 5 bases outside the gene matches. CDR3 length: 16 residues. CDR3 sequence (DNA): TGCGCCAGCAGCTTGGGTCAGGGGGCAATCACCGGGGAGCTGTTTTTT. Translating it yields CASSLGQGAITGELFF.

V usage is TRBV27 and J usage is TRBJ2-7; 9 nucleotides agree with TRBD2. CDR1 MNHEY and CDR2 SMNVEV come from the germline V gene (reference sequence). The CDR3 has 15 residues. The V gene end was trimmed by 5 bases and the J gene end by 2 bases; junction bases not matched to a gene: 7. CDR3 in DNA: TGTGCCAGCAGTAGTGGACTAGCGAGAACCTACGAGCAGTACTTC. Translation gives CASSSGLARTYEQYF.

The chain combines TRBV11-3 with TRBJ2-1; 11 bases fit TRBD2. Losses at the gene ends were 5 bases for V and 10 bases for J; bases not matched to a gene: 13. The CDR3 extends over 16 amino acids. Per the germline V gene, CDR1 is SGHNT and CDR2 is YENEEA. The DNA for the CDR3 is TGTGCCAGCAGCAAGGCTAGCGGGGGGCCAGGACAGGAGCAGTTCTTC. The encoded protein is CASSKASGGPGQEQFF.

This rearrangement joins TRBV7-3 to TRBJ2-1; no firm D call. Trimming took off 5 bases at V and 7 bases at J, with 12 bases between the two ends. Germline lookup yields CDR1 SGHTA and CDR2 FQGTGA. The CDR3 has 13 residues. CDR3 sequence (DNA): TGTGCCAGCAGCCCACCCCTGAGGAATGAGCAGTTCTTC. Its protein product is CASSPPLRNEQFF.

CDR3 sequence reads: CASSQDTGTGVFGSQPQHF. The DNA for the CDR3 is TGCGCCAGCAGCCAAGACACCGGGACAGGGGTTTTTGGATCTCAGCCCCAGCATTTT. The chain has TRBV4-1 and TRBJ1-5; TRBD1 agrees at 10 bases. J gave up 6 bases and V 0 bases, and 14 bases lay outside the gene matches. The CDR3 is made up of 19 amino acids. Germline loops: CDR1 MGHRA, CDR2 YSYEKL.

The CDR3 region has the DNA TGTGCCACCAGGGCCCAATTTGTGAACACTGAAGCTTTCTTT. This translates into CATRAQFVNTEAFF. V and J are TRBV15 and TRBJ1-1; D is unclear. The V end lost 6 bases, the J end lost 0 bases, and 11 bases lay between the germline ends. The CDR3 covers 14 residues. Germline V gives CDR1 LNHNV, CDR2 YYDKDF (reference sequence).

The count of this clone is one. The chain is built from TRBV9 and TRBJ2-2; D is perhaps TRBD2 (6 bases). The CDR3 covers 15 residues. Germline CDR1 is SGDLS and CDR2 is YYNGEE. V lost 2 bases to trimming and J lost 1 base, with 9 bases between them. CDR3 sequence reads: CASSVGGMNTGELFF. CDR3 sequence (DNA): TGTGCCAGCAGCGTGGGCGGGATGAACACCGGGGAGCTGTTTTTT.